This T cell receptor (beta chain) appears in the sequencing data of a study of shared clonotypes between healthy human individuals. About the study: Each donor's CD4 naive and CD4 memory cells filled three plates apiece, CD8 naive two, and CD8 memory one.

Findings and caveats of the study: Rarefaction revealed incomplete sorted-subset sequencing despite large depth.

Naivety among CD8 cells was defined by CD45RO negativity and positive CCR7 selection, thereby excluding terminally differentiated effector memory CD45RA+ cells. The CDR3 loop spans 14 amino acids. V gave up 7 bases and J gave up 5 bases, with 17 bases separating them. Germline CDR1 MDHEN, CDR2 SYDVKM. As regards this clone: Its antigen remains unidentified.

Only in-frame clones appear in the TCRdb table, and some are missing; sequencing was by immunoSEQ multiplex PCR. The sample consists of about 820,000 clones, about 91% of them appearing once. The chain has TRBV28 and TRBJ1-1; D may be TRBD1 (6 bases). The receptor's source is a man younger than 45 in good health. Sequencing was done on a sample of naive CD8+ T cells sorted from blood. In nucleotides, the CDR3 is TGTGCCAGCATTGGGGGCCCCGGAACTACTGAAGCTTTCTTT. Amino acids: CASIGGPGTTEAFF.